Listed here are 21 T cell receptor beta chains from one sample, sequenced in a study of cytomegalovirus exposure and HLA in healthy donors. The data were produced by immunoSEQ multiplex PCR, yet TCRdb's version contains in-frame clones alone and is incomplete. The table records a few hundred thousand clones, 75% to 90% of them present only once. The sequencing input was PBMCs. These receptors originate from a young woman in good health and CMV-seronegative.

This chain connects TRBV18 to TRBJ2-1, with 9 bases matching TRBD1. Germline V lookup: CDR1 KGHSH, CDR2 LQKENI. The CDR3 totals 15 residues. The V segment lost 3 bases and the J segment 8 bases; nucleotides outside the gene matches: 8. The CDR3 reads CASSPVRDRVHEQFF. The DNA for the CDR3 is TGTGCCAGCTCACCTGTCCGGGACAGGGTCCATGAGCAGTTCTTC.

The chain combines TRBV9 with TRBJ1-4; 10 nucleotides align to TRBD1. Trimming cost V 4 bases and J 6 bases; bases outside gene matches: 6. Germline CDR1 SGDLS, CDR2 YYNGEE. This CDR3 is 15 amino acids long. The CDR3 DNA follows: TGTGCCAGCAGCCCTCGACAGGGGGCGGATGAAAAACTGTTTTTT. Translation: CASSPRQGADEKLFF.

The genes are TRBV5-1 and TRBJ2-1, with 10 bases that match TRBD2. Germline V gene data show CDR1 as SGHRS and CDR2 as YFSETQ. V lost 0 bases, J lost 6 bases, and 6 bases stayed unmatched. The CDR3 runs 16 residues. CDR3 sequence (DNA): TGCGCCAGCAGCTTGGTACCAGCGGGAGGGTCCAATGAGCAGTTCTTC. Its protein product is CASSLVPAGGSNEQFF.

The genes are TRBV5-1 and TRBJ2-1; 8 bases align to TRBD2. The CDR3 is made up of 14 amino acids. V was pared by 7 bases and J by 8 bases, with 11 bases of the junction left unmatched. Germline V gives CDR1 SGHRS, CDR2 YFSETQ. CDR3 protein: CASSPGLGFHEQFF. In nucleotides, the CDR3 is TGCGCCAGCTCACCGGGACTAGGGTTCCATGAGCAGTTCTTC.

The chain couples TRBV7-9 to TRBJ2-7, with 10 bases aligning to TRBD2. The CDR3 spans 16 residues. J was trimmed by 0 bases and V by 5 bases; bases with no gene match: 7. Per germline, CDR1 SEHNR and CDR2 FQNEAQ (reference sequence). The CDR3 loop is CASSGWGLASSYEQYF. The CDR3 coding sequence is TGTGCCAGCAGCGGATGGGGACTAGCGAGCTCCTACGAGCAGTACTTC. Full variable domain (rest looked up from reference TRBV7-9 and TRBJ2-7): DTGVSQNPRHKITKRGQNVTFRCDPISEHNRLYWYRQTLGQGPEFLTYFQNEAQLEKSRLLSDRFSAERPKGSFSTLEIQRTEQGDSAMYLCASSGWGLASSYEQYFGPGTRLTVT.

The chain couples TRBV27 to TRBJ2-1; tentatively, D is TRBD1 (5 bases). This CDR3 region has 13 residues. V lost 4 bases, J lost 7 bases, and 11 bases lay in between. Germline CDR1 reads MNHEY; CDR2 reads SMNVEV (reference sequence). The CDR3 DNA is TGTGCCAGCAGTTGGCAGGGTAGGAATGAGCAGTTCTTC. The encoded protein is CASSWQGRNEQFF.

The CDR3 reads CASSQDVGEGRGFRRGAFF. The CDR3 DNA is TGCGCCAGCAGCCAAGATGTTGGAGAGGGCAGGGGGTTCAGGAGAGGCGCTTTCTTT. The V gene is TRBV4-1, the J gene TRBJ1-1, with TRBD1 identical over 7 bases. Germline CDR1 MGHRA, CDR2 YSYEKL. This CDR3 contains 19 residues. The V and J ends lost 0 bases and 11 bases, in that order; junction bases with no gene match: 24.

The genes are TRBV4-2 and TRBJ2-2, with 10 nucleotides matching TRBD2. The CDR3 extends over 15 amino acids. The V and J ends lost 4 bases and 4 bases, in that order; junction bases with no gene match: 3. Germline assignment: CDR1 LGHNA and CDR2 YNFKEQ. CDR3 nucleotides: TGTGCCAGCAGCCCTGGACTAGCGGTCACCGGGGAGCTGTTTTTT. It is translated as CASSPGLAVTGELFF.

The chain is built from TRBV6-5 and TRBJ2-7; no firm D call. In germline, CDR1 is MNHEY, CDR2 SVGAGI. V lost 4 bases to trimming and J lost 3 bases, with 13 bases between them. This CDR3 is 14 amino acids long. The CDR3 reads CASSSTLHSYEQYF. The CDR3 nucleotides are TGTGCCAGCAGTTCCACTCTACACAGCTACGAGCAGTACTTC.

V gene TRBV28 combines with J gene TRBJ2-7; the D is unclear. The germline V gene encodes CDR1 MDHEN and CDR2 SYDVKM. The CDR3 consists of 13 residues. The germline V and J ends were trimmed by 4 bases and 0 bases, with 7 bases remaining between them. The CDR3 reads CASSSSPSYEQYF. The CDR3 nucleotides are TGTGCCAGCAGTTCCTCCCCCTCCTACGAGCAGTACTTC.

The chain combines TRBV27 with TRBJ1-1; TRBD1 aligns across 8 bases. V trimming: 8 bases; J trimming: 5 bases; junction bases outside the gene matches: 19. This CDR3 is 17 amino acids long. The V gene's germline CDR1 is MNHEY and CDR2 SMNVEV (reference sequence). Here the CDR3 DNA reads TGTGCCAGCTCGATAACCGGGACAGGAGGATTGAGGACTGAAGCTTTCTTT. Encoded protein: CASSITGTGGLRTEAFF.

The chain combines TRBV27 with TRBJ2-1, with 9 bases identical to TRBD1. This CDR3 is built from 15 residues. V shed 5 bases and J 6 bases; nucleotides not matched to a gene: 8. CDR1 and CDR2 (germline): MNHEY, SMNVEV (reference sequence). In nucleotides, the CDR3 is TGTGCCAGCAGTATCCTCCCGGGACAGGGCAATGAGCAGTTCTTC. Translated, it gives CASSILPGQGNEQFF.

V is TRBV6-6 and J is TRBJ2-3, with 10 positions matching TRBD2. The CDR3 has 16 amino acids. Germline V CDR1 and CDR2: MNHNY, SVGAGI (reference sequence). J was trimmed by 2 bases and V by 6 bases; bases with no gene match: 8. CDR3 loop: CASSRLAGISTDTQYF. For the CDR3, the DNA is TGTGCCAGCAGCCGACTAGCGGGCATCTCCACAGATACGCAGTATTTT.

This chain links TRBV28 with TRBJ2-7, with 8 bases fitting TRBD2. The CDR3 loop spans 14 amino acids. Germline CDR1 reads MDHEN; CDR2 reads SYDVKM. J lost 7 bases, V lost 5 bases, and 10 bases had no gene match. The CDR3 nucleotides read TGTGCCAGCAGTCCTCCACTCGGGGGGGGTGAGCAGTACTTC. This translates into CASSPPLGGGEQYF.

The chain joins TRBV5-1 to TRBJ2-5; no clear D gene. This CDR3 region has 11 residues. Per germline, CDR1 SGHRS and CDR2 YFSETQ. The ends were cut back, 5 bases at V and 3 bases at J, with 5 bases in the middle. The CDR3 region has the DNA TGCGCCAGCAGGCAGGAAGAGACCCAGTACTTC. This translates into CASRQEETQYF.

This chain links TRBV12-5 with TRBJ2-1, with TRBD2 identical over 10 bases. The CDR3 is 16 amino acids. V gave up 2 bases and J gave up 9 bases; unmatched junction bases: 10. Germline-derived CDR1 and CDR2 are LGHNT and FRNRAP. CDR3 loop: CASGLLASGSFGEQFF. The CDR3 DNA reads TGTGCTAGTGGTTTGCTTGCTAGCGGGAGTTTCGGTGAGCAGTTCTTC.

In DNA form, the CDR3 reads TGTGCCAGCCTCAGGGCAGGGCGGACGAACACTGAAGCTTTCTTT. This encodes CASLRAGRTNTEAFF. The chain is built from TRBV28 and TRBJ1-1; possible D gene TRBD1, 5 bases. Germline V CDR1 and CDR2: MDHEN, SYDVKM. The length of the CDR3 is 15 residues. Trimming removed 8 bases at V and 1 base at J, with 17 bases between.

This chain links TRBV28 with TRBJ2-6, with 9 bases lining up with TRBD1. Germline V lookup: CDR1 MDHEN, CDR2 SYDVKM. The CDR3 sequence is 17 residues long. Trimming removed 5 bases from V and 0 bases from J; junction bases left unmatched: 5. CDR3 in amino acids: CASSGQGHYSGANVLTF. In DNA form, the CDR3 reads TGTGCCAGCAGTGGACAGGGGCACTACTCTGGGGCCAACGTCCTGACTTTC.

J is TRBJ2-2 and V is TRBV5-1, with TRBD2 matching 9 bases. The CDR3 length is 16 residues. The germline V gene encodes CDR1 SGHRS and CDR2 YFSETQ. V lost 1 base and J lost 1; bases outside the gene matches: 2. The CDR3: CASSLWTSENTGELFF. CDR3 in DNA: TGCGCCAGCAGCTTGTGGACTAGCGAGAACACCGGGGAGCTGTTTTTT.

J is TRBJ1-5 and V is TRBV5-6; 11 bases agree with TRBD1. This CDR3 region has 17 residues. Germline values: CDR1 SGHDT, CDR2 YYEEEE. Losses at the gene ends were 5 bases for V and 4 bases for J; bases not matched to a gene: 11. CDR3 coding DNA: TGTGCCAGCAGTTCACTTGCCGGGACAGGGGGAAATCAGCCCCAGCATTTT. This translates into CASSSLAGTGGNQPQHF. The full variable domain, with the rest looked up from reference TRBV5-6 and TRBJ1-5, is DAGVTQSPTHLIKTRGQQVTLRCSPKSGHDTVSWYQQALGQGPQFIFQYYEEEERQRGNFPDRFSGHQFPNYSSELNVNALLLGDSALYLCASSSLAGTGGNQPQHFGDGTRLSIL.

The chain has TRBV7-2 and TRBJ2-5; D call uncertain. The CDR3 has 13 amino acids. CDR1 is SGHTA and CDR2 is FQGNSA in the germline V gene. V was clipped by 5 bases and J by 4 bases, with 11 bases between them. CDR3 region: CASSPYISETQYF. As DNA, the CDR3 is TGTGCCAGCAGCCCGTACATATCAGAGACCCAGTACTTC. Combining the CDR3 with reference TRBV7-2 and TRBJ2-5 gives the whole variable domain GAGVSQSPSNKVTEKGKDVELRCDPISGHTALYWYRQSLGQGLEFLIYFQGNSAPDKSGLPSDRFSAERTGGSVSTLTIQRTQQEDSAVYLCASSPYISETQYFGPGTRLLVL.